This T cell receptor beta chain was obtained from a study of monozygotic twins with inflammatory bowel disease. Reanalyzing the 5' RACE reads, TCRdb keeps one entry per CDR3 protein, without DNA. Here the sample table reports about 110,000 distinct CDR3 sequences. The CDR3 consists of 14 residues. The V gene's germline CDR1 is DFQATT and CDR2 SNEGSKA (reference sequence). The rearrangement links TRBV20-1 to TRBJ2-7; TCRdb reports TRBD2, a call that lacks DNA to check it against. The sample consisted of blood. This clonotype originated in a human donor with ulcerative colitis or Crohn's disease, or a healthy co-twin of an affected twin (not recorded which). The CDR3 spells CSAATSGRSYEQYF.